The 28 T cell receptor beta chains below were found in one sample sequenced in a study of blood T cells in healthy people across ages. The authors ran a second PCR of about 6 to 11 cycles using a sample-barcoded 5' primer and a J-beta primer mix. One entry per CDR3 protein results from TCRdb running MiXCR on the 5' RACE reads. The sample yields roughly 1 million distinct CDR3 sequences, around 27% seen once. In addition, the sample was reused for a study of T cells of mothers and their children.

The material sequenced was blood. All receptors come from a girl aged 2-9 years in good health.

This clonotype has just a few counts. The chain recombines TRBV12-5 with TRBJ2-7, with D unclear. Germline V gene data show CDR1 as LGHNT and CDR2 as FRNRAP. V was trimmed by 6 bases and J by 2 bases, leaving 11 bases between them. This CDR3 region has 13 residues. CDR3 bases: TGTGCTAGTGGGATGGGCTTACCCTACGAGCAGTACTTC. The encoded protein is CASGMGLPYEQYF.

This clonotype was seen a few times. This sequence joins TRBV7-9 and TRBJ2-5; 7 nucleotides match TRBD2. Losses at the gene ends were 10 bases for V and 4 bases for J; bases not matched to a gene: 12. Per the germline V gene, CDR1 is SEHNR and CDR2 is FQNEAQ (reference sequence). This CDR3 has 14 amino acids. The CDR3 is CATHAGDQRETQYF. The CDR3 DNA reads TGTGCCACACATGCGGGGGACCAGCGAGAGACCCAGTACTTC.

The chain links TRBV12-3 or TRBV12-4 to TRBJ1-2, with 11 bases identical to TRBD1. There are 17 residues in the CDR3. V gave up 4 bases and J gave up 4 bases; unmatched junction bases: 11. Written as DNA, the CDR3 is TGTGCCAGCAGTTCGTCCCTAGGACAGGGGGCGACCTATGGCTACACCTTC. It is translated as CASSSSLGQGATYGYTF.

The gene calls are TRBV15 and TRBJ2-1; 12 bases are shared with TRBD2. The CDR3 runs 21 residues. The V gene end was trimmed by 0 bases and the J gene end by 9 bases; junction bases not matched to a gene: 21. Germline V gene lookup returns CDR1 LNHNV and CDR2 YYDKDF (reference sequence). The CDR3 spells CATSRDPDTNRPSGGVVEQFF. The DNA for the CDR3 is TGTGCCACCAGCAGAGATCCCGATACCAACCGCCCTAGCGGGGGGGTAGTTGAGCAGTTCTTC.

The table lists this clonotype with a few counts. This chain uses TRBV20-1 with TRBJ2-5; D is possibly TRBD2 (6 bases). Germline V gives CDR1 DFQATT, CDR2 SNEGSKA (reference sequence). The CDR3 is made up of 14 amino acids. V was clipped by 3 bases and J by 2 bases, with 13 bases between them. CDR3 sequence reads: CSASFTGAQETQYF. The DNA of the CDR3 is TGCAGTGCTAGCTTTACGGGAGCGCAAGAGACCCAGTACTTC.

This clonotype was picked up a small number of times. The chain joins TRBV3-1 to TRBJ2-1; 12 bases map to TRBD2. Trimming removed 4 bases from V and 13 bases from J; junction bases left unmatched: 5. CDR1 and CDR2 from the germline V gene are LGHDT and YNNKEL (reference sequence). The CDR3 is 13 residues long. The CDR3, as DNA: TGTGCCAGCAGCCCCCTAGCGGGAGGGCCCCAGTTCTTC. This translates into CASSPLAGGPQFF.

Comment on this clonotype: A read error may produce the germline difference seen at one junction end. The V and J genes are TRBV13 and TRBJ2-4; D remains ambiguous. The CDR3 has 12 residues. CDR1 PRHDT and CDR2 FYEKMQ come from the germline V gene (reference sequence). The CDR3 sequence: CASSLDGNIQDF. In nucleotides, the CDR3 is TGTGCCAGCAGCTTAGATGGGAACATTCAGGACTTC.

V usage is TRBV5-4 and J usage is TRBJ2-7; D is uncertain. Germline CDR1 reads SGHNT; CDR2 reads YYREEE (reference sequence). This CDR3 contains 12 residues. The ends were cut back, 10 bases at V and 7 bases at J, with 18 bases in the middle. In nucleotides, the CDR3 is TGTGCCGTCAGAGACGGAGAAGAGGAGCAGTACTTC. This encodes CAVRDGEEEQYF.

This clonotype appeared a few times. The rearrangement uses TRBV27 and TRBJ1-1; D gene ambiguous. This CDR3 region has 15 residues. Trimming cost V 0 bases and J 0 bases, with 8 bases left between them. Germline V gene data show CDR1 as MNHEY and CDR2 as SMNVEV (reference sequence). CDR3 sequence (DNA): TGTGCCAGCAGTTTATCGGGAACTATGAACACTGAAGCTTTCTTT. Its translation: CASSLSGTMNTEAFF.

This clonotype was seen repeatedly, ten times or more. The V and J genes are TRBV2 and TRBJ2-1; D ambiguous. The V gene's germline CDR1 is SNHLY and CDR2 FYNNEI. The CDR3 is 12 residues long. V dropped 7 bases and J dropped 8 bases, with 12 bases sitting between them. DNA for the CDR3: TGTGCCAGCACCCTGAGTCTCTATGAGCAGTTCTTC. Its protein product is CASTLSLYEQFF. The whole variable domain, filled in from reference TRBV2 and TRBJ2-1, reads EPEVTQTPSHQVTQMGQEVILRCVPISNHLYFYWYRQILGQKVEFLVSFYNNEISEKSEIFDDQFSVERPDGSNFTLKIRSTKLEDSAMYFCASTLSLYEQFFGPGTRLTVL.

This CDR3 is CASSEDAWSPQETQYF. CDR3 nucleotides: TGTGCCAGCAGTGAAGACGCTTGGTCTCCTCAAGAGACCCAGTACTTC. The genes are TRBV2 and TRBJ2-5; D is ambiguous. Germline lookup yields CDR1 SNHLY and CDR2 FYNNEI. CDR3 length: 16 amino acids. Trimming cost V 1 base and J 2 bases, with 14 bases left between them. The full variable domain, with the rest looked up from reference TRBV2 and TRBJ2-5, is EPEVTQTPSHQVTQMGQEVILRCVPISNHLYFYWYRQILGQKVEFLVSFYNNEISEKSEIFDDQFSVERPDGSNFTLKIRSTKLEDSAMYFCASSEDAWSPQETQYFGPGTRLLVL.

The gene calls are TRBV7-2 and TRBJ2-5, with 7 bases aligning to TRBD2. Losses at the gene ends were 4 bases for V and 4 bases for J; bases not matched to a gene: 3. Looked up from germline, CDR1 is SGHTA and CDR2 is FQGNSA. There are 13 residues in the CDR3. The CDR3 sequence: CASSSGGSETQYF. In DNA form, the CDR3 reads TGTGCCAGCAGCTCGGGGGGATCAGAGACCCAGTACTTC.

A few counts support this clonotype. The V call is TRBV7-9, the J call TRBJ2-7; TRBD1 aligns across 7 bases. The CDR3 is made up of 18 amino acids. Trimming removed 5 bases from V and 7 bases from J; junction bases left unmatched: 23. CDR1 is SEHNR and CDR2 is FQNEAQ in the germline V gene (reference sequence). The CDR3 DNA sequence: TGTGCCAGCAGCGGCACCCGGGACAGTTTGATCCAGGGGGATGAGCAGTACTTC. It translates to CASSGTRDSLIQGDEQYF.

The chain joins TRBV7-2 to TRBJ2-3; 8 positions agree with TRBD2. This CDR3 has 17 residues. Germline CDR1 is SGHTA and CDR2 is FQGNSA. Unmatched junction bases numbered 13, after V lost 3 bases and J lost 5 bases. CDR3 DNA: TGTACCAGCAGCTTGGTCTCCCCAGCGGGAGCTTTAGATACGCAGTATTTT. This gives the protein CTSSLVSPAGALDTQYF.

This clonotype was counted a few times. The CDR3: CASSHGQGITDTQYF. Written as DNA, the CDR3 is TGTGCCAGCTCACACGGACAGGGAATCACAGATACGCAGTATTTT. The chain carries TRBV18 and TRBJ2-3, with 8 positions matching TRBD1. V lost 4 bases, J lost 2 bases, and 5 bases stayed unmatched. CDR1 and CDR2 (germline): KGHSH, LQKENI. CDR3 size: 15 residues. Full variable domain (missing parts from reference TRBV18 and TRBJ2-3): NAGVMQNPRHLVRRRGQEARLRCSPMKGHSHVYWYRQLPEEGLKFMVYLQKENIIDESGMPKERFSAEFPKEGPSILRIQQVVRGDSAAYFCASSHGQGITDTQYFGPGTRLTVL.

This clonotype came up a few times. DNA for the CDR3: TGTGCCAGCAGCGCCAGGGAGGAGGGTTACTACGAGCAGTACTTC. Protein sequence: CASSAREEGYYEQYF. The V call is TRBV7-8, the J call TRBJ2-7; a weak D match, TRBD2 (6 bases). The germline V and J ends were trimmed by 5 bases and 3 bases, with 17 bases remaining between them. The length of the CDR3 is 15 residues. Germline-derived CDR1 and CDR2 are SGHVS and FQNEAQ.

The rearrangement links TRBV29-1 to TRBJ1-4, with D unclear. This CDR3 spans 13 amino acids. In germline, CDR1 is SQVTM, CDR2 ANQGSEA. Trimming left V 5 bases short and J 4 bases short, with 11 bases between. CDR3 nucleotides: TGCAGCGTTCGAGGAGGTATTAATGAAAAACTGTTTTTT. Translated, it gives CSVRGGINEKLFF.

CDR3 sequence reads: CAAGGYGYTF. The CDR3 nucleotides read TGTGCAGCCGGGGGCTATGGCTACACCTTC. The rearrangement links TRBV28 to TRBJ1-2, with TRBD1 as a possible D gene (5 bases). The CDR3 loop spans 10 amino acids. Per germline, CDR1 MDHEN and CDR2 SYDVKM.

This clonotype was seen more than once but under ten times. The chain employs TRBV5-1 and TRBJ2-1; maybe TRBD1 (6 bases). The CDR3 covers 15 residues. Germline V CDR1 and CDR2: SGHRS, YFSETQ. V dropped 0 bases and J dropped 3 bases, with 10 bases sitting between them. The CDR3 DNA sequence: TGCGCCAGCAGCTTGGAGGCAGGGGTCTACAATGAGCAGTTCTTC. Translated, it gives CASSLEAGVYNEQFF.

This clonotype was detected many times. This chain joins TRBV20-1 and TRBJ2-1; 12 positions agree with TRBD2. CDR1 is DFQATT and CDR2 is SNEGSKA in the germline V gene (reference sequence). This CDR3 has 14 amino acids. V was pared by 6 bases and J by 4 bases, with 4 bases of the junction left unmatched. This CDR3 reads CSATSGGLYNEQFF. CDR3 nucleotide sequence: TGCAGTGCAACTAGCGGGGGGCTGTACAATGAGCAGTTCTTC.

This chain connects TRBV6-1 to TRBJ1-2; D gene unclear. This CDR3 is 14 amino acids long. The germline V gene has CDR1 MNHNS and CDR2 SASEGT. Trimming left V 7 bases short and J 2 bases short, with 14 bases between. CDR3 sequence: CASKPRYGNYGYTF. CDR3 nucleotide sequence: TGTGCCAGCAAACCCCGATACGGGAACTATGGCTACACCTTC.

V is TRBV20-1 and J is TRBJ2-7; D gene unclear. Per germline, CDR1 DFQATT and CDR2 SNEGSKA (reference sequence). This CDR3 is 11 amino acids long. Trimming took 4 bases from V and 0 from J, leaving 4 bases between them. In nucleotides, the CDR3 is TGCAGTGCTACTAGCTCCTACGAGCAGTACTTC. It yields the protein CSATSSYEQYF.

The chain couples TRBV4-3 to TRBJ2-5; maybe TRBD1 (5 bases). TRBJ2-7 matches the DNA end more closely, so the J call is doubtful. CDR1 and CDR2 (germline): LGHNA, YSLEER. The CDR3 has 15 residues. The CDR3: CASSQDEDTYYEQYF. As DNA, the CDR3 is TGCGCCAGCAGCCAAGATGAGGACACCTACTACGAGCAGTACTTC.

DNA of the CDR3: TGTGCCAGCAGCCGGATGAGGGGGTTCTACAATGAGCAGTTCTTC. This codes for CASSRMRGFYNEQFF. The chain uses TRBV7-9 and TRBJ2-1, with D possibly being TRBD1 (6 bases). The V and J ends lost 5 bases and 3 bases respectively, with 14 bases between them. The CDR3 is 15 residues long. Per germline, CDR1 SEHNR and CDR2 FQNEAQ (reference sequence).

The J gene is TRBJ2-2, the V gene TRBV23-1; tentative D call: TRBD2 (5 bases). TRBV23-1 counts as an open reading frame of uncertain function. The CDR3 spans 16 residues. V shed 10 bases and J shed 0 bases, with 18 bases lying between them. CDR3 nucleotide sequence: TGCGCCATCCCCCGAGAGGGTGTTTCGAACACCGGGGAGCTGTTTTTT. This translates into CAIPREGVSNTGELFF.

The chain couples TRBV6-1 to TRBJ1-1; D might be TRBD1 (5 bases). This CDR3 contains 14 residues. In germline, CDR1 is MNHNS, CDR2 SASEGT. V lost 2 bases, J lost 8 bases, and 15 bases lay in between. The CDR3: CASSEQVRVGEAFF. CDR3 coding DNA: TGTGCCAGCAGTGAACAAGTCAGGGTAGGCGAAGCTTTCTTT.

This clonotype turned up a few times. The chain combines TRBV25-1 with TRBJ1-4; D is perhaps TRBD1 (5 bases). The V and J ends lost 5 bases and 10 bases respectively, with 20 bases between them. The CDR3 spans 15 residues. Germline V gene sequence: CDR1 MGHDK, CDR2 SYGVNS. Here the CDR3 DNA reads TGTGCCAGCAGTTCTCACGACAGTAAGGAGGTAAAACTGTTTTTT. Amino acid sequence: CASSSHDSKEVKLFF.

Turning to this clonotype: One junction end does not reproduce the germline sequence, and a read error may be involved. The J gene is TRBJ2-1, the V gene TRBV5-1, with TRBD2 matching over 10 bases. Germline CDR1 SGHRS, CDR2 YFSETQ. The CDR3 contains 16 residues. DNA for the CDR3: TGCGCCAGCAGGTTGGGACTAGCGCTATCCTACAATGAGCAGTTCTTC. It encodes CASRLGLALSYNEQFF.